This T cell receptor beta chain was found in a study of T cells expressing NK-cell markers. TCRdb re-called the 5' RACE reads; every CDR3 protein appears as one record, without DNA. In all, the sample yields a few hundred thousand distinct CDR3 sequences. The length of the CDR3 is 14 residues. The receptor's source is a man aged 18-70 years in good health. The V gene is TRBV12-3 or TRBV12-4, the J gene TRBJ1-4; TCRdb gives TRBD1 as the D gene, but with no DNA this cannot be confirmed. The sample consisted of blood T cells: a sorted CD56 or NKG2C T cell subset, CD4+ or CD8+ T cells, or bulk PBMC T cells (not recorded which). CDR3 sequence: CASRRQGGGEKLFF.